The source of this T cell receptor beta chain is a study of blood T cells in healthy people across ages. Whole-study findings and limits: Age brought a roughly linear fall in TCR beta diversity measured per million T cells.

In its sample, this clonotype was seen once. Its antigen is not identified. Using a J-beta primer mix together with a sample-barcoded 5' primer, a second PCR was run for about 7 to 12 cycles. Each sample provided no less than 2.5 million CDR3-containing paired-end reads. TCRdb redid the calling of the 5' RACE reads with MiXCR, one entry per CDR3 protein. The table shows 750,000 to 950,000 distinct CDR3 sequences, with roughly 50% occurring only once. Germline CDR1 reads SGHTA; CDR2 reads FQGNSA. The V gene end was trimmed by 4 bases and the J gene end by 2 bases; junction bases not matched to a gene: 7. The CDR3 has 18 residues. Roughly 10 milliliters of peripheral blood were drawn from each donor.

The receptor was derived from an elderly man in good health. V is TRBV7-2 and J is TRBJ2-3; 15 positions agree with TRBD2. The material sequenced was blood. The CDR3: CASSCQGTSGRTTDTQYF. CDR3 nucleotide sequence: TGTGCCAGCAGCTGCCAGGGGACTAGCGGGAGGACCACAGATACGCAGTATTTT.